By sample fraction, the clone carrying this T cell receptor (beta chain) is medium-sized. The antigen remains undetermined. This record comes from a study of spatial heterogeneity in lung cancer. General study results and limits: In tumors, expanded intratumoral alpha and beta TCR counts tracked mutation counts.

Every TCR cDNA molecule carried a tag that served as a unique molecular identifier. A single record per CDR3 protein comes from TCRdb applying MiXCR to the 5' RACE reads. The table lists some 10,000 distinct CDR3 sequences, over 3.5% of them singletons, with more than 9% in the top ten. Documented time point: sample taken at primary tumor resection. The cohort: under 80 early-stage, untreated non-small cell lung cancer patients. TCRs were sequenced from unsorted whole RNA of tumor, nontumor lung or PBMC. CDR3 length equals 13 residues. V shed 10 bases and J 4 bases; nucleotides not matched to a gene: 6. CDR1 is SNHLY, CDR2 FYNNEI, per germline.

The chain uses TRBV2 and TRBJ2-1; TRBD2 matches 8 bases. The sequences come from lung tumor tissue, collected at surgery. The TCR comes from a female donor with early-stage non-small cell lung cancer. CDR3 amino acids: CATFGGRYNEQFF. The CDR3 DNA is TGTGCCACCTTCGGCGGGAGGTACAATGAGCAGTTCTTC.